The rows below give T cell receptor beta chains drawn from one sample of a study of cytomegalovirus exposure and HLA in healthy donors. Measured with immunoSEQ multiplex PCR; TCRdb has only the in-frame clones, and not every one. The repertoire holds 130,000 to 150,000 clones, with roughly three quarters as singletons. Specimen: PBMCs. All receptors derive from a woman aged 40 to 50 in good health and CMV-seropositive. Each CDR3 is given with its conserved first and last residue. Fields, in order: V gene, D gene, CDR3 length, J gene, clone size, CDR3 protein, CDR3 DNA. A D gene is named only where the DNA matches it firmly. Clone size is stated in some rows and not others, as once, few, many or a class when expanded.

TRBV19	NA	15	TRBJ2-1	few	CASSIGGGAPETRVF	TGTGCCAGTAGTATAGGTGGGGGGGCTCCCGAGACTAGGGTCTTC
TRBV5-1	TRBD2	15	TRBJ2-1	NA	CASGILAGRSNEQFF	TGCGCCAGCGGAATTCTAGCGGGGAGGTCCAATGAGCAGTTCTTC
TRBV19	NA	15	TRBJ2-6	NA	CASNRVSSGANVLTF	TGTGCCAGTAACAGGGTCAGTTCTGGGGCCAACGTCCTGACTTTC
TRBV19	NA	13	TRBJ1-2	NA	CASSIGEFYGYTF	TGTGCCAGTAGTATCGGGGAATTCTATGGCTACACCTTC
TRBV18	NA	13	TRBJ1-1	NA	CASSPTPETEAFF	TGTGCCAGCTCACCAACTCCGGAGACTGAAGCTTTCTTT
TRBV29-1	TRBD1	13	TRBJ1-2	few	CSVVPTGWGGYTF	TGCAGCGTTGTCCCGACAGGGTGGGGCGGCTACACCTTC
TRBV19	TRBD1	15	TRBJ1-2	NA	CASSMGLRQGSGYTF	TGTGCCAGTAGTATGGGTTTACGACAGGGCAGCGGCTACACCTTC
TRBV6-5	TRBD1	13	TRBJ1-2	NA	CASSGWDRGSYTF	TGTGCCAGCAGTGGCTGGGACAGGGGAAGCTACACCTTC
TRBV12-2	NA	16	TRBJ1-1	NA	CASRLRDRGKFAEAFF	TGTGCAAGTCGCTTAAGGGACAGGGGTAAGTTCGCTGAAGCTTTCTTT
TRBV5-6	NA	11	TRBJ2-7	NA	CASSTGQQQYF	TGTGCCAGCAGCACCGGACAACAGCAGTACTTC
TRBV6-6	NA	16	TRBJ1-5	NA	CASSLGEGPGNQPQHF	TGTGCCAGCAGTTTAGGCGAGGGCCCGGGCAATCAGCCCCAGCATTTT
TRBV6-6	TRBD2	13	TRBJ2-3	NA	CAIAGGGTDTQYF	TGTGCCATAGCGGGGGGTGGTACAGATACGCAGTATTTT
TRBV5-4	NA	15	TRBJ2-5	NA	CASSLGGGVAETQYF	TGTGCCAGCAGCTTGGGCGGCGGGGTGGCAGAGACCCAGTACTTC
TRBV5-6	NA	16	TRBJ1-1	few	CASSREGWRGNTEAFF	TGTGCCAGCAGCCGAGAAGGGTGGAGGGGGAACACTGAAGCTTTCTTT
TRBV7-9	NA	15	TRBJ2-2	NA	CASSLKAGNTGELFF	TGTGCCAGCAGCTTAAAAGCGGGGAACACCGGGGAGCTGTTTTTT
TRBV6-5	NA	15	TRBJ2-7	NA	CASSYSPGSVYEQYF	TGTGCCAGCAGTTACTCCCCGGGTTCTGTCTACGAGCAGTACTTC
TRBV15	TRBD2	19	TRBJ2-1	NA	CATSRGTGGGAARYNEQFF	TGTGCCACCAGCAGAGGAACAGGCGGGGGGGCCGCTAGGTACAATGAGCAGTTCTTC
TRBV7-6	TRBD2	13	TRBJ2-5	NA	CASRPSGEETQYF	TGTGCCAGCAGACCTAGCGGGGAAGAGACCCAGTACTTC
TRBV10-2	TRBD1	13	TRBJ1-1	NA	CASSRQGNTEAFF	TGCGCCAGCAGTAGACAGGGGAACACTGAAGCTTTCTTT
TRBV27	NA	14	TRBJ2-7	NA	CASSLTNSNYEQYF	TGTGCCAGCAGTTTAACGAACAGTAACTACGAGCAGTACTTC
TRBV6-5	NA	14	TRBJ2-5	NA	CASSPAFYGETQYF	TGTGCCAGCAGCCCCGCATTTTACGGGGAGACCCAGTACTTC
TRBV21-1	NA	15	TRBJ2-7	once	CASPEVPRGDYEQYF	TGTGCCAGCCCCGAAGTCCCGCGGGGGGACTACGAGCAGTACTTC
TRBV5-4	TRBD2	16	TRBJ2-1	NA	CASSLPGTSGGEEQFF	TGTGCCAGCAGCCTCCCCGGGACTAGCGGGGGGGAAGAGCAGTTCTTC
TRBV7-9	NA	16	TRBJ1-1	NA	CASSHAGGGARTEAFF	TGTGCCAGCAGCCATGCCGGTGGGGGGGCGAGGACTGAAGCTTTCTTT
TRBV7-3	NA	15	TRBJ1-6	NA	CASSLSGGYNSPLHF	TGTGCCAGCAGCTTATCCGGGGGCTATAATTCACCCCTCCACTTT
TRBV2	TRBD1	15	TRBJ2-1	NA	CASETADRGYNEQFF	TGTGCCAGCGAAACGGCGGACAGGGGTTACAATGAGCAGTTCTTC
TRBV13	TRBD2	17	TRBJ2-7	NA	CASSSQGLAGAPYEQYF	TGTGCCAGCAGCAGCCAGGGACTAGCGGGGGCCCCCTACGAGCAGTACTTC
TRBV11-2	TRBD2	17	TRBJ2-5	NA	CASSSAVRLAGGETQYF	TGTGCCAGCAGCTCAGCTGTTCGACTAGCGGGGGGAGAGACCCAGTACTTC
TRBV19	TRBD1	15	TRBJ1-6	NA	CASTTPGTVYSPLHF	TGTGCCAGCACGACCCCCGGGACAGTTTATTCACCCCTCCACTTT
TRBV19	TRBD1	18	TRBJ2-2	NA	CASSIDLGTGAHTGELFF	TGTGCCAGTAGTATAGACCTGGGGACAGGGGCACACACCGGGGAGCTGTTTTTT
TRBV11-2	TRBD2	15	TRBJ2-7	NA	CASSQQRGLAGEQYF	TGTGCCAGCAGCCAACAACGAGGACTAGCGGGCGAGCAGTACTTC
TRBV7-9	TRBD2	17	TRBJ2-1	NA	CASSFDIGTSGITEQFF	TGTGCCAGCAGCTTTGATATCGGGACTAGCGGGATCACTGAGCAGTTCTTC
TRBV5-4	TRBD2	16	TRBJ2-2	once	CASSREAGGQTGELFF	TGTGCCAGCAGCAGGGAAGCGGGGGGGCAAACCGGGGAGCTGTTTTTT
TRBV2	TRBD1	14	TRBJ1-2	NA	CASRKTGVNYGYTF	TGTGCCAGCAGGAAGACAGGGGTGAACTATGGCTACACCTTC
TRBV27	TRBD1	15	TRBJ1-1	NA	CASSLGGQVGTEAFF	TGTGCCAGCAGTTTGGGGGGACAGGTCGGAACTGAAGCTTTCTTT
TRBV7-2	TRBD1	14	TRBJ1-1	NA	CASSQTGGNTEAFF	TGTGCCAGCAGTCAGACAGGGGGGAACACTGAAGCTTTCTTT
TRBV5-1	TRBD2	15	TRBJ2-7	NA	CASSRGTSESYEQYF	TGCGCCAGCAGCAGGGGGACTAGCGAGTCCTACGAGCAGTACTTC
TRBV10-3	NA	14	TRBJ2-1	NA	CAISEWGAYNEQFF	TGTGCCATCAGTGAGTGGGGAGCCTACAATGAGCAGTTCTTC
TRBV15	NA	11	TRBJ2-2	NA	CATRETGELFF	TGTGCCACCAGAGAGACCGGGGAGCTGTTTTTT
TRBV5-4	TRBD1	14	TRBJ1-2	NA	CASSLTQGTDGYTF	TGTGCCAGCAGCTTGACACAGGGGACGGATGGCTACACCTTC
TRBV12-5	NA	14	TRBJ1-5	NA	CASGLGAGNQPQHF	TGTGCTAGTGGTTTGGGAGCGGGCAATCAGCCCCAGCATTTT
TRBV2	TRBD2	14	TRBJ2-7	once	CASSEGLSGSEQYF	TGTGCCAGCAGTGAAGGACTCAGCGGGAGCGAGCAGTACTTC
TRBV28	TRBD1	17	TRBJ2-5	NA	CASSLARAAGGQETQYF	TGTGCCAGCAGTTTGGCGAGGGCCGCAGGGGGTCAAGAGACCCAGTACTTC
TRBV6-1	TRBD1	14	TRBJ2-7	NA	CASSEQGAINEQYF	TGTGCCAGCAGTGAACAGGGGGCGATCAACGAGCAGTACTTC
TRBV2	NA	12	TRBJ2-7	NA	CASATGFGEQYF	TGTGCCAGCGCGACGGGTTTCGGGGAGCAGTACTTC
TRBV25-1	TRBD1	12	TRBJ1-1	few	CASGQGDFVAFF	TGTGCCTCAGGGCAGGGGGACTTCGTTGCTTTCTTT
TRBV30	TRBD1	13	TRBJ2-7	NA	CACTGTVTYEQYF	TGTGCCTGCACCGGGACAGTTACCTACGAGCAGTACTTC
TRBV2	NA	16	TRBJ2-1	NA	CASSDGGPLLYNEQFF	TGTGCCAGCAGTGACGGGGGGCCGTTACTCTACAATGAGCAGTTCTTC
TRBV18	NA	15	TRBJ1-3	NA	CASSPQAASGNTIYF	TGTGCCAGCTCACCTCAGGCTGCCTCTGGAAACACCATATATTTT
TRBV6-6	NA	15	TRBJ1-3	NA	CASSHSQGMAHTIYF	TGTGCCAGCAGTCATTCGCAGGGGATGGCGCACACCATATATTTT
TRBV5-6	NA	13	TRBJ1-1	few	CASSLSSWTEAFF	TGTGCCAGCAGCTTGAGTAGCTGGACTGAAGCTTTCTTT
TRBV2	TRBD1	15	TRBJ2-1	NA	CASSHRDRAHNEQFF	TGTGCCAGCAGTCATCGGGACAGGGCACACAATGAGCAGTTCTTC